This T cell receptor beta chain was sequenced during a study of cytomegalovirus exposure and HLA in healthy donors. Generated by immunoSEQ multiplex PCR, the TCRdb table keeps only in-frame clones and is missing some. This sample has fewer than 200,000 clones; around 88% occur once, and the top ten carry around 2.1%. This clone was detected only a few times. The sample was PBMCs. The sequence derives from a woman in her late teens or twenties in good health and CMV-seronegative.

CDR3 in amino acids: CTSSPKGLAGEGNNEQFF. The DNA for the CDR3 is TGCACCAGCAGCCCCAAGGGGCTAGCGGGAGAAGGAAACAATGAGCAGTTCTTC. The chain recombines TRBV1 with TRBJ2-1; TRBD2 is taken as the D call from the table, unchecked against the DNA. TRBV1 is a recognized pseudogene. The CDR3 covers 18 residues.